A selection of T cell receptor beta chains follows, all from one sample in a study of Graves' ophthalmopathy and Graves' hyperthyroidism. Using its own MiXCR run on the multiplex PCR reads, TCRdb lists one record per CDR3 protein. This sample carries roughly 1.1 million distinct CDR3 sequences, 35% to 40% of them seen once, and the ten largest clones take around 10%. The sample consisted of peripheral blood or thyroid tissue (not recorded which). The receptors stem from an adult man with Graves' hyperthyroidism. Both conserved end residues are part of each CDR3. Fields, in order: clone size, V gene, J gene, D gene, CDR3 DNA, CDR3 protein. A D gene is named only where the DNA matches it firmly. Clone size, where shown, is once, few, many, or a class for clones that have expanded.

abundance: once; v_gene: TRBV25-1; j_gene: TRBJ2-2; d_gene: -; CDR3nt: TGTGCCAGCAGTGAATTCGGCGGGGAGCTGTTTTTT; CDR3aa: CASSEFGGELFF
abundance: few; v_gene: TRBV11-2; j_gene: TRBJ1-2; d_gene: -; CDR3nt: TGTGCCAGCAGCCCAGCGGGGGGACGAAACTATGGCTACACCTTC; CDR3aa: CASSPAGGRNYGYTF
abundance: -; v_gene: TRBV5-1; j_gene: TRBJ1-1; d_gene: -; CDR3nt: TGCGCCAGCAGCTTCTCCCCAGGGGACACTGAAGCTTTCTTT; CDR3aa: CASSFSPGDTEAFF
abundance: -; v_gene: TRBV5-5; j_gene: TRBJ2-5; d_gene: -; CDR3nt: TGTGCCAGCAGCTTGATGGGTCTTGAGACCCAGTACTTC; CDR3aa: CASSLMGLETQYF
abundance: many; v_gene: TRBV20-1; j_gene: TRBJ1-1; d_gene: -; CDR3nt: TGCAGTGCTAATAGGGGACCTAACACTGAAGCTTTCTTT; CDR3aa: CSANRGPNTEAFF
abundance: -; v_gene: TRBV12-3/TRBV12-4; j_gene: TRBJ1-2; d_gene: TRBD1; CDR3nt: TGTGCCAGCAGTTTGCAGGGACAGGGATATGGCTACACCTTC; CDR3aa: CASSLQGQGYGYTF
abundance: many; v_gene: TRBV20-1; j_gene: TRBJ1-2; d_gene: -; CDR3nt: TGCAGTGCTAGAGATCGGCCCACGGGTGGCTACACCTTC; CDR3aa: CSARDRPTGGYTF
abundance: many; v_gene: TRBV10-3; j_gene: TRBJ1-5; d_gene: -; CDR3nt: TGTGCCATCAGTAGCGACGGCAATAGCAATCAGCCCCAGCATTTT; CDR3aa: CAISSDGNSNQPQHF
abundance: once; v_gene: TRBV29-1; j_gene: TRBJ2-2; d_gene: -; CDR3nt: TGCAGCGTTGTGGGTTTCTCCGGGGAGCTGTTTTTT; CDR3aa: CSVVGFSGELFF
abundance: -; v_gene: TRBV29-1; j_gene: TRBJ2-7; d_gene: TRBD1; CDR3nt: TGCAGCGTCGGACGGGGACAGGGCTACGAGCAGTACTTC; CDR3aa: CSVGRGQGYEQYF
abundance: once; v_gene: TRBV5-1; j_gene: TRBJ2-5; d_gene: -; CDR3nt: TGCGCCAGCAGCTTGGCAGGCGAGGGGACCCAGTACTTC; CDR3aa: CASSLAGEGTQYF
abundance: -; v_gene: TRBV7-9; j_gene: TRBJ1-4; d_gene: -; CDR3nt: TGTGCCAGCAGCTTACGGGTCCAGGGGAATGAAAAACTGTTTTTT; CDR3aa: CASSLRVQGNEKLFF
abundance: -; v_gene: TRBV7-2; j_gene: TRBJ2-7; d_gene: TRBD1; CDR3nt: TGTGCCTGGGGGGGACAGGGAAATACCTACGAGCAGTACTTC; CDR3aa: CAWGGQGNTYEQYF
abundance: few; v_gene: TRBV24-1; j_gene: TRBJ2-5; d_gene: TRBD1; CDR3nt: TGTGCCACCAGTGATGCGGGACAGGGAGACCAAGAGACCCAGTACTTC; CDR3aa: CATSDAGQGDQETQYF
abundance: -; v_gene: TRBV5-6; j_gene: TRBJ2-7; d_gene: TRBD1; CDR3nt: TGTGCCAGCAGCCGGACAGGGGCCACTTTACAGTACTTC; CDR3aa: CASSRTGATLQYF
abundance: few; v_gene: TRBV7-9; j_gene: TRBJ1-2; d_gene: -; CDR3nt: TGTGCCAGCAGCTTGTCTTTAGCTAACTATGGCTACACCTTC; CDR3aa: CASSLSLANYGYTF
abundance: -; v_gene: TRBV7-9; j_gene: TRBJ1-6; d_gene: TRBD1; CDR3nt: TGTGCCAGCAGCATCCGGACAGGGAACACCGATTCACCCCTCCCCTTT; CDR3aa: CASSIRTGNTDSPLPF
abundance: few; v_gene: TRBV6-6; j_gene: TRBJ2-7; d_gene: TRBD1; CDR3nt: TGTGCCAGCAGGGCGGGACAGGGCGGTGGAGAGCAGTACTTC; CDR3aa: CASRAGQGGGEQYF
abundance: few; v_gene: TRBV30; j_gene: TRBJ2-5; d_gene: TRBD1; CDR3nt: TGTGCCGGTCAGGGGGCAGGGGAGACCCAGTACTTC; CDR3aa: CAGQGAGETQYF
abundance: many; v_gene: TRBV4-2; j_gene: TRBJ2-5; d_gene: -; CDR3nt: TGTGCCAGCAGCCCCCGGCCGGGAGCGAGGGAGACCCAGTACTTC; CDR3aa: CASSPRPGARETQYF
abundance: many; v_gene: TRBV14; j_gene: TRBJ2-7; d_gene: -; CDR3nt: TGTGCCAGCAGCGGACTACCCTCCTACTACGAGCAGTACTTC; CDR3aa: CASSGLPSYYEQYF
abundance: -; v_gene: TRBV12-3/TRBV12-4; j_gene: TRBJ1-5; d_gene: -; CDR3nt: TGTGCCAGCAGCTGGGACTTCGGCAGCAATCAGCCCCAGCATTTT; CDR3aa: CASSWDFGSNQPQHF
abundance: few; v_gene: TRBV5-1; j_gene: TRBJ1-6; d_gene: -; CDR3nt: TGCGCCAGCAGCTTCGGTGTGGGCAGGGGAAGTTTATCACCCCTCCACTTT; CDR3aa: CASSFGVGRGSLSPLHF
abundance: many; v_gene: TRBV20-1; j_gene: TRBJ1-1; d_gene: -; CDR3nt: TGCAGTGCGCGACCCGGGGTCACTGAAGCTTTCTTT; CDR3aa: CSARPGVTEAFF
abundance: many; v_gene: TRBV12-3/TRBV12-4; j_gene: TRBJ1-2; d_gene: -; CDR3nt: TGTGCCAGCGGGGCAGCTAACTATGGCTACACCTTC; CDR3aa: CASGAANYGYTF
abundance: -; v_gene: TRBV15; j_gene: TRBJ2-5; d_gene: -; CDR3nt: TGTGCTACCAGCAGAAAGGAGACCCAGTACTTC; CDR3aa: CATSRKETQYF
abundance: few; v_gene: TRBV12-3/TRBV12-4; j_gene: TRBJ1-6; d_gene: TRBD1; CDR3nt: TGTGCCAGTCAGGGTAGGACAGGGCCATTTTCACCCCTCCACTTT; CDR3aa: CASQGRTGPFSPLHF
abundance: few; v_gene: TRBV19; j_gene: TRBJ2-7; d_gene: -; CDR3nt: TGTGCCAGTAGTGGGTCCGGCAGGTCTGGAGAGCAGTACTTC; CDR3aa: CASSGSGRSGEQYF